These 21 T cell receptor beta chains came from one sample sequenced in a study of cytomegalovirus exposure and HLA in healthy donors. PCR primers comprised 60 Vbeta and 13 Jbeta primers. The table came from immunoSEQ multiplex PCR; TCRdb's copy has only in-frame clones and leaves some out. This sample has approximately 190,000 clones, with roughly 74% found just once. The sequencing input was PBMCs. These receptors all come from a woman in her twenties or thirties in good health and CMV-seropositive.

In DNA form, the CDR3 reads TGTGCCAGCAGCCGGGGACAGACGAACACCGGGGAGCTGTTTTTT. Translated: CASSRGQTNTGELFF. This chain uses TRBV11-2 with TRBJ2-2, with 7 bases lining up with TRBD1. Germline loops: CDR1 SGHAT, CDR2 FQNNGV. The junction had 3 bases not matched to a gene; V was cut back by 5 bases and J by 0 bases. The CDR3 is made up of 15 amino acids.

The chain carries TRBV15 and TRBJ2-3, with no clear D. Germline V gene sequence: CDR1 LNHNV, CDR2 YYDKDF (reference sequence). The CDR3 is 16 amino acids. V shed 5 bases and J shed 1 base, with 16 bases lying between them. The CDR3 spells CATSYTVWAGTDTQYF. CDR3 in DNA: TGTGCCACCAGCTATACAGTCTGGGCCGGCACAGATACGCAGTATTTT.

A word on this clone: Other DNA sequences in the sample encode the same CDR3. This rearrangement joins TRBV6-5 to TRBJ1-2; D unclear. CDR3 size: 11 residues. CDR1 and CDR2 (germline): MNHEY, SVGAGI. The V gene lost 7 bases and the J gene lost 8 bases, with 11 bases spanning the gap. The CDR3 region is CASMREGGYTF. CDR3 bases: TGTGCCAGCATGCGGGAGGGCGGCTACACCTTC.

This sequence joins TRBV20-1 and TRBJ1-2; a weak D match, TRBD1 (5 bases). V lost 4 bases, J lost 4 bases, and 7 bases lay in between. There are 11 residues in the CDR3. From germline, CDR1 is DFQATT and CDR2 SNEGSKA (reference sequence). The CDR3 region has the DNA TGCAGTGCTACGACAGTCTATGGCTACACCTTC. This translates into CSATTVYGYTF.

This chain links TRBV10-3 with TRBJ2-2; D perhaps matches TRBD1 (6 bases). Germline CDR1 reads ENHRY; CDR2 reads SYGVKD. Trimming took 10 bases from V and 3 from J, leaving 15 bases between them. The CDR3 runs to 14 residues. Here the CDR3 reads CATNRVPDTGELFF. The CDR3 nucleotides are TGTGCCACCAACAGGGTTCCGGACACCGGGGAGCTGTTTTTT.

V usage is TRBV7-9 and J usage is TRBJ1-1; maybe TRBD1 (5 bases). The CDR3 is 19 amino acids. V was shortened by 2 bases and J by 0 bases, with 22 bases between the two germline ends. CDR1 and CDR2 (germline): SEHNR, FQNEAQ (reference sequence). CDR3: CASSLLSGQGLFMNTEAFF. The CDR3 DNA is TGTGCCAGCAGCTTACTCTCTGGGCAGGGCCTATTCATGAACACTGAAGCTTTCTTT.

The rearrangement uses TRBV6-5 and TRBJ1-2; TRBD1 matches at 7 bases. The germline V gene has CDR1 MNHEY and CDR2 SVGAGI. The CDR3 sequence is 16 residues long. Trimming at V came to 2 bases and at J to 4 bases, leaving 10 bases not matched to a gene. The CDR3 DNA follows: TGTGCCAGCAGTTACCGGGGGACAGTGGAGGCCTATGGCTACACCTTC. As protein: CASSYRGTVEAYGYTF.

The chain employs TRBV5-4 and TRBJ1-1, with D perhaps TRBD1 (6 bases). In germline, CDR1 is SGHNT, CDR2 YYREEE (reference sequence). Trimming removed 0 bases from V and 8 bases from J, with 23 bases in between. This CDR3 has 17 residues. The CDR3 loop reads CASSLGVSRKQGAEAFF. The CDR3 DNA sequence: TGTGCCAGCAGCTTGGGCGTGTCTAGGAAACAGGGCGCAGAAGCTTTCTTT.

The genes are TRBV27 and TRBJ1-6; D not resolved. Per the germline V gene, CDR1 is MNHEY and CDR2 is SMNVEV (reference sequence). The V and J ends lost 4 bases and 9 bases respectively, with 16 bases between them. The CDR3 length is 15 residues. The CDR3 protein is CASSSSGRSSSPLHF. In DNA, the CDR3 is TGTGCCAGCAGTTCGTCAGGCCGCTCCTCTTCACCCCTCCACTTT.

The chain is built from TRBV15 and TRBJ2-3; possibly TRBD1 for D (5 bases). V was pared by 3 bases and J by 1 base, with 11 bases between. CDR3 length: 15 amino acids. The germline V gene encodes CDR1 LNHNV and CDR2 YYDKDF (reference sequence). The DNA for the CDR3 is TGTGCCACCAGCAGGGGCAGGGCTCGCACAGATACGCAGTATTTT. It encodes CATSRGRARTDTQYF.

This clone was seen a few times. The chain is built from TRBV7-9 and TRBJ1-2; perhaps TRBD1 as D (6 bases). Trimming left V 5 bases short and J 8 bases short, with 18 bases between. The CDR3 consists of 14 residues. CDR1 and CDR2 (germline): SEHNR, FQNEAQ (reference sequence). CDR3 bases: TGTGCCAGCAGCAGAATGGACAGCATCGCGGGCTACACCTTC. Translation gives CASSRMDSIAGYTF.

This clone was observed a few times. The V and J genes are TRBV27 and TRBJ1-1; D is unclear. CDR1 is MNHEY, CDR2 SMNVEV, per germline (reference sequence). V was trimmed by 6 bases and J by 0 bases, leaving 11 bases between them. The CDR3 loop spans 14 amino acids. The DNA for the CDR3 is TGTGCCAGCAGGGACTCAGGATTGAACACTGAAGCTTTCTTT. It yields the protein CASRDSGLNTEAFF.

V and J are TRBV27 and TRBJ1-3, with D possibly being TRBD1 (6 bases). V gave up 6 bases and J gave up 4 bases, with 16 bases separating them. Looked up from germline, CDR1 is MNHEY and CDR2 is SMNVEV (reference sequence). The CDR3 totals 15 residues. The CDR3 region has the DNA TGTGCCAGCAGCAAAATCCCAGGGGTCGGAAACACCATATATTTT. This translates into CASSKIPGVGNTIYF.

Worth noting for this clone: The junction departs from germline at one end; a sequencing error may be responsible. This chain joins TRBV7-9 and TRBJ1-6; D remains unclear. The germline CDR1 and CDR2 sequences are SEHNR and FQNEAQ (reference sequence). The CDR3 has 15 amino acids. The CDR3 coding sequence is TGTTCCAGCAGCACGCGGAGCTCCTATAATTCACCCCTCCACTTT. Its protein is CSSSTRSSYNSPLHF.

For this clone: At one end the junction does not follow the germline gene, possibly because of a read error. The V and J genes are TRBV12-5 and TRBJ2-1; 8 bases line up with TRBD2. Germline CDR1 LGHNT, CDR2 FRNRAP. The CDR3 sequence is 11 residues long. The CDR3 here is CASGLKREKLF. CDR3 in DNA: TGTGCTAGTGGTTTGAAGCGGGAGAAGCTCTTC. Looking up the rest from reference TRBV12-5 and TRBJ2-1 gives the full variable domain: DARVTQTPRHKVTEMGQEVTMRCQPILGHNTVFWYRQTMMQGLELLAYFRNRAPLDDSGMPKDRFSAEMPDATLATLKIQPSEPRDSAVYFCASGLKREKLFGPGTRLTVL.

The chain combines TRBV28 with TRBJ2-7; 8 positions agree with TRBD2. The CDR3 runs 15 residues. From germline, CDR1 is MDHEN and CDR2 SYDVKM. With 3 bases clipped from V and 4 bases from J, the junction kept 8 bases outside the gene matches. The CDR3 DNA is TGTGCCAGCAGTTTGTTTTTCAGCGGGAGTTACGAGCAGTACTTC. Protein product: CASSLFFSGSYEQYF.

The sample holds a few counts of this clone. This chain uses TRBV4-3 with TRBJ1-5, with D hard to call. The CDR3 covers 15 residues. The V and J ends lost 4 bases and 8 bases respectively, with 18 bases between them. Per the germline V gene, CDR1 is LGHNA and CDR2 is YSLEER. Written as DNA, the CDR3 is TGCGCCAGCAGCCGTTTGGACGACCCGGAGGAGCCCCAGCATTTT. Protein: CASSRLDDPEEPQHF.

There are a few counts of this clone. The junction departs from the called germline gene at one end, perhaps through a read error. This sequence joins TRBV7-3 and TRBJ2-1, with D perhaps matching TRBD2 (7 bases). The CDR3 covers 14 residues. CDR1 SGHTA and CDR2 FQGTGA come from the germline V gene. This CDR3 reads CASSLIPGGHELFF. The DNA for the CDR3 is TGTGCCAGCAGCTTAATCCCGGGGGGCCATGAGCTGTTCTTC.

The V and J genes are TRBV6-1 and TRBJ2-7, with TRBD1 matching 9 bases. Unmatched junction bases numbered 11, after V lost 7 bases and J lost 4 bases. The CDR3 runs 15 residues. Germline CDR1 MNHNS, CDR2 SASEGT. In nucleotides, the CDR3 is TGTGCCAGCACCGAAGGGGGACAGGGCATATACGAGCAGTACTTC. This sequence encodes CASTEGGQGIYEQYF.

The chain employs TRBV18 and TRBJ1-5; 7 nucleotides align to TRBD1. Germline loops: CDR1 KGHSH, CDR2 LQKENI. There are 17 residues in the CDR3. The V gene end was trimmed by 5 bases and the J gene end by 0 bases; junction bases not matched to a gene: 10. CDR3 DNA: TGTGCCAGCTCATCCCGGACAGGAGATTTTAGCAATCAGCCCCAGCATTTT. As protein: CASSSRTGDFSNQPQHF. Drawing the rest from reference TRBV18 and TRBJ1-5, the complete variable domain is NAGVMQNPRHLVRRRGQEARLRCSPMKGHSHVYWYRQLPEEGLKFMVYLQKENIIDESGMPKERFSAEFPKEGPSILRIQQVVRGDSAAYFCASSSRTGDFSNQPQHFGDGTRLSIL.

The DNA of the CDR3 is TGTGCCAGCAGTTACTCGTCCCGGGGGGTCACTGAAGCTTTCTTT. The encoded protein is CASSYSSRGVTEAFF. J is TRBJ1-1 and V is TRBV6-5, with D perhaps TRBD1 (5 bases). Deletions cut 0 bases from V and 4 bases from J, with 12 bases between. The germline V gene has CDR1 MNHEY and CDR2 SVGAGI. The CDR3 has 15 residues.